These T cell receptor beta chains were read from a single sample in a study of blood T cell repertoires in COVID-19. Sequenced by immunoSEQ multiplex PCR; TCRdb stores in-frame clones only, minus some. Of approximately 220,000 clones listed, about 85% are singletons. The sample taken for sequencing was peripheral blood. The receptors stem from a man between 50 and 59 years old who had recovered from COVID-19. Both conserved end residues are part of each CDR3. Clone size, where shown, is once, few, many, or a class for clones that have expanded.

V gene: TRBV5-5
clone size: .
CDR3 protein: CASSQGTESHYSNQPQHF

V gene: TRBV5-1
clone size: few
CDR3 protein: CASSRGTANTGELFF

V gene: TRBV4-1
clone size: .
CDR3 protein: CASSQDPGLGNEQFF

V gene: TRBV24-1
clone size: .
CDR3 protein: CATSEPGLANEQFF

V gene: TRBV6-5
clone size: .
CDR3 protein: CASSYTANTEAFF

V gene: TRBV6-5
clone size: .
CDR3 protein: CASRVRVPGELFF

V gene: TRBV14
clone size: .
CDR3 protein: CASSQTGTSLNEQFF

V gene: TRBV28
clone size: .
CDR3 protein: CASTFRAKLHEQYF

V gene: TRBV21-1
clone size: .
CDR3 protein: CASAPGTQYF

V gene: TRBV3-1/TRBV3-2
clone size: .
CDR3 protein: CASSKGYGGETQYF

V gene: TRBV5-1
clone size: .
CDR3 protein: CASSLRTDMNTEAFF

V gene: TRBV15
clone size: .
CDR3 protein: CATSRDFTGQGGGYTF

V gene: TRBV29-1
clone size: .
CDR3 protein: CSVEGTAYGYTF

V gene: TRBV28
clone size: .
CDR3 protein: CASSLWKTGVSEQYF

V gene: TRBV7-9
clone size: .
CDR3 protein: CASSFRESPETQYF

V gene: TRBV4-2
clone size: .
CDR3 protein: CASSPDRGGNQPQHF

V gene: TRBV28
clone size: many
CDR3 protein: CASSLGGTRRAGNEQFF

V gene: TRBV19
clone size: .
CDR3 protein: CASSIVALHF